This T cell receptor beta chain is drawn from a study of patients and donors after allogeneic stem cell transplantation. The sample holds a few counts of this clonotype. MiXCR, run by TCRdb on the RT-PCR reads, gives a single entry per CDR3 protein. In the table there are 200,000 to 250,000 distinct CDR3 sequences, less than 15% of which are singletons. The ends lost 4 bases at V and 7 bases at J; junction bases unmatched: 9. There are 15 residues in the CDR3. Germline V lookup: CDR1 SGHTA, CDR2 FQGNSA. Sequencing input: blood, either unsorted or a sorted T cell fraction (not recorded which). The clonotype was recovered from a human donor who was either an allogeneic HSCT recipient or a stem cell or donor lymphocyte infusion donor (not recorded which). It is not recorded whose cells these are; they may come from a transplant donor. The chain carries TRBV7-2 and TRBJ2-1; 8 bases are shared with TRBD2. The CDR3 region is CASSSGSIAGNEQFF. The DNA for the CDR3 is TGTGCCAGCAGCTCAGGGTCCATAGCGGGAAATGAGCAGTTCTTC.